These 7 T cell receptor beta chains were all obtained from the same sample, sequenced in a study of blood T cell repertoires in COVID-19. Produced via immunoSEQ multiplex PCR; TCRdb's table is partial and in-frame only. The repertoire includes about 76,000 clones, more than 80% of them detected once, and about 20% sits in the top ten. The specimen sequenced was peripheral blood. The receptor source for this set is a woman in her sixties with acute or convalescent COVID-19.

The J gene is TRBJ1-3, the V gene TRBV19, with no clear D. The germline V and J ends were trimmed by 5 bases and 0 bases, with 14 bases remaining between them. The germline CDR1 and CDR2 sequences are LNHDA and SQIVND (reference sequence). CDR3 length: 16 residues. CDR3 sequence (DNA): TGTGCCAGTAGTCCCCTCGGCAGGATCTCTGGAAACACCATATATTTT. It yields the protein CASSPLGRISGNTIYF.

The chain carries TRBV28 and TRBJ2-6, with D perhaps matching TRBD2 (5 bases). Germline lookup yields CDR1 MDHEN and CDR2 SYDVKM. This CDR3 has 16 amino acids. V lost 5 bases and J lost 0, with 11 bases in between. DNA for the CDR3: TGTGCCAGCAGTCTGGCCGGGAACTCTGGGGCCAACGTCCTGACTTTC. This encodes CASSLAGNSGANVLTF. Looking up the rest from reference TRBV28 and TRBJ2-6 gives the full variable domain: DVKVTQSSRYLVKRTGEKVFLECVQDMDHENMFWYRQDPGLGLRLIYFSYDVKMKEKGDIPEGYSVSREKKERFSLILESASTNQTSMYLCASSLAGNSGANVLTFGAGSRLTVL.

CDR3 sequence: CASRRTDTQYF. In DNA form, the CDR3 reads TGTGCCAGCAGGCGTACAGATACGCAGTATTTT. The J gene is TRBJ2-3, the V gene TRBV3-1 (or the pseudogene TRBV3-2); no definite D call. This CDR3 has 11 residues. Germline V lookup: CDR1 LGHDT, CDR2 YNNKEL (reference sequence). Trimming stripped 6 bases from V and 3 bases from J, with 4 bases between.

CDR3 DNA sequence: TGTGCCAGTAGGCCAACTAGCGATAGGCTCAATGAGCAGTTCTTC. It encodes CASRPTSDRLNEQFF. This chain connects TRBV19 to TRBJ2-1; TRBD2 matches 7 bases. The length of the CDR3 is 15 residues. V was pared by 6 bases and J by 6 bases, with 11 bases of the junction left unmatched. Looked up from germline, CDR1 is LNHDA and CDR2 is SQIVND (reference sequence).

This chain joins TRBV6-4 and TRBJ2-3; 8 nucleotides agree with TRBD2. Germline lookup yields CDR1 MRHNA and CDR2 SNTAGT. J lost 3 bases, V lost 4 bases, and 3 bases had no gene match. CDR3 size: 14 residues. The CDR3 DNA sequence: TGTGCCAGCAGTGCGGCGGGGGGAACAGATACGCAGTATTTT. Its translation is CASSAAGGTDTQYF.

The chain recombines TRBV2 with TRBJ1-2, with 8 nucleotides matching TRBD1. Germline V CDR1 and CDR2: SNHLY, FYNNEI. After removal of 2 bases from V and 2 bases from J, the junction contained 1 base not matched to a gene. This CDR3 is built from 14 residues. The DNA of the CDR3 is TGTGCCAGCAGTGAACAGGGGGCGAACTATGGCTACACCTTC. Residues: CASSEQGANYGYTF.

CDR3 residues: CASSYGQGAGNEQFF. Written as DNA, the CDR3 is TGTGCCAGCAGCTACGGACAGGGGGCTGGTAATGAGCAGTTCTTC. The J gene is TRBJ2-1, the V gene TRBV7-9; 11 bases agree with TRBD1. Trimming removed 4 bases from V and 7 bases from J; junction bases left unmatched: 6. The germline V gene encodes CDR1 SEHNR and CDR2 FQNEAQ (reference sequence). This CDR3 spans 15 amino acids.